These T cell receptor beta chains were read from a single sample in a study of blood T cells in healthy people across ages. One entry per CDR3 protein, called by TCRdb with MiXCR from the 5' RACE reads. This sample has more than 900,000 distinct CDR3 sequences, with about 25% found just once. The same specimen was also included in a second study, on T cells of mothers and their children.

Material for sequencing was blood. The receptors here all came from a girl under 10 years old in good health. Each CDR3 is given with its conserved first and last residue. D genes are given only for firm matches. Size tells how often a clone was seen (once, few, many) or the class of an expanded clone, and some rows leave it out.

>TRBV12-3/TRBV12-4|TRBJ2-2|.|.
TGTGCCAGCAGTTCTTGGTCGAACACCGGGGAGCTGTTTTTT
CASSSWSNTGELFF
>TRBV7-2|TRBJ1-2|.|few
TGTGCCAGCAGCTTTGGGGGGGCTCACCGTGGCTACACCTTC
CASSFGGAHRGYTF
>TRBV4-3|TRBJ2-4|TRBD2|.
TGCGCCAGCAGCCAAGAGGCGGGGGAGGGGTACATTCAGTACTTC
CASSQEAGEGYIQYF
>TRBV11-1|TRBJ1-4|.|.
TGTGCCAGACCGGGACCGACCACAACTAATGAAAAACTGTTTTTT
CARPGPTTTNEKLFF
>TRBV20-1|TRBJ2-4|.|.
TGCAGTGCTGGGGGACGTCCCTGGACGGACATTCAGTACTTC
CSAGGRPWTDIQYF
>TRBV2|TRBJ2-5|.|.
TGTGCCAGCAGGAGGGCGGAGGGAGAGACCCAGTACTTC
CASRRAEGETQYF
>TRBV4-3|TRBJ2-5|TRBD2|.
TGCGCCAGCAGCCAAGATGTATTTCCCAGCGGGGAAGAGGCCCAGTACTTC
CASSQDVFPSGEEAQYF
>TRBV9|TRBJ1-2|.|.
TGTGCCAGCAGCGCCCGGGTCGATGATGGCTACACCTTC
CASSARVDDGYTF
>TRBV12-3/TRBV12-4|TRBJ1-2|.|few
TGTGCCAGCAGTTTCCCCAGGGTATCAGGGGCGGGCTACACCTTC
CASSFPRVSGAGYTF
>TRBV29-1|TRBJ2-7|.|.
TGCAGCGTTGACCAAGCCGAGAAACCGGGAGCCTACGAGCAGTACTTC
CSVDQAEKPGAYEQYF
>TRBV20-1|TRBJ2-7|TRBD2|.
TGCAGTGCTAGGCGACCCTCTGGCGCGGGAGGCTACGAGCAGTACTTC
CSARRPSGAGGYEQYF
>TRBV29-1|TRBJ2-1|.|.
TGCAGCGTTGAAGGGGTGAGTTGGCAGTTCTTC
CSVEGVSWQFF
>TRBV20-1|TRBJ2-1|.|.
TGCAGTGCTAGGGGGGGGCGGGACAATGAGCAGTTCTTC
CSARGGRDNEQFF
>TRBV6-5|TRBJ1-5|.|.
TGTGCCAGCGCCGAAGCGGCAGGGGTTGGTCAGCCCCAGCATTTT
CASAEAAGVGQPQHF
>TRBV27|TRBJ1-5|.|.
TGTGCCAGCAGTCAATCCGGAGCAAGCAATCAGCCCCAGCATTTT
CASSQSGASNQPQHF
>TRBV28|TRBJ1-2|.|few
TGTGCCAGCAGTGACCTTAACTATGGCTACACCTTC
CASSDLNYGYTF
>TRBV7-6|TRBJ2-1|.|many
TGTGCCAGCAGCTGGCTGGAAGGAGCCTACAATGAGCAGTTCTTC
CASSWLEGAYNEQFF